This passage covers 11 T cell receptor beta chains from one sample sequenced in a study of spatial heterogeneity in lung cancer. General observations from the study: Within tumors, counts of expanded alpha and beta TCRs tracked tumor mutation counts.

The antigens for these receptors are not known. The sample's time point: sample taken at primary tumor resection. TCRdb itself ran the 5' RACE reads through MiXCR, one entry per CDR3 protein. Among thousands of distinct CDR3 sequences, more than 8.5% were seen once, and the ten largest hold about 6.4%. The sequences come from lung tumor tissue, collected at surgery. These receptors were obtained from a female donor with early-stage non-small cell lung cancer.

By frequency in the sample, this clonotype is medium-sized. The rearrangement uses TRBV28 and TRBJ2-7, with D possibly being TRBD2 (6 bases). This CDR3 spans 14 amino acids. CDR1 is MDHEN and CDR2 is SYDVKM in the germline V gene. V was pared by 3 bases and J by 3 bases, with 12 bases between. This CDR3 reads CASSLEGGGYEQYF. The CDR3 DNA reads TGTGCCAGCAGTTTGGAGGGAGGAGGCTACGAGCAGTACTTC.

This clonotype is classed as medium-sized (0.01 to 0.1%). The chain recombines TRBV6-1 with TRBJ2-7; D is uncertain. CDR3 length: 14 amino acids. Per the germline V gene, CDR1 is MNHNS and CDR2 is SASEGT. The germline V and J ends were trimmed by 5 bases and 0 bases, with 11 bases remaining between them. The CDR3 region has the DNA TGTGCCAGCAGTCCCGCTAGAAGCTCCTACGAGCAGTACTTC. Amino acid sequence: CASSPARSSYEQYF.

This clonotype rates as medium-sized. CDR3 in amino acids: CASKQGDTFSGNTIYF. CDR3 DNA: TGTGCCAGCAAACAGGGGGATACTTTCTCTGGAAACACCATATATTTT. This chain joins TRBV6-5 and TRBJ1-3, with TRBD1 matching 8 bases. The V gene end was trimmed by 7 bases and the J gene end by 0 bases; junction bases not matched to a gene: 8. CDR3 length equals 16 residues. The germline V gene encodes CDR1 MNHEY and CDR2 SVGAGI.

This clonotype is medium-sized. CDR3 bases: TGTGCCAGCAGTGAGGAGCGGGGGGGCCGAAGTGAGCAGTTCTTC. It yields the protein CASSEERGGRSEQFF. This rearrangement joins TRBV2 to TRBJ2-1, with 10 bases matching TRBD2. This CDR3 has 15 amino acids. Germline CDR1 is SNHLY and CDR2 is FYNNEI. V lost 3 bases and J lost 9; bases outside the gene matches: 8.

This clonotype is termed large. The V call is TRBV18, the J call TRBJ1-6, with 8 nucleotides matching TRBD1. Trimming removed 1 base from V and 11 bases from J; junction bases left unmatched: 13. The germline CDR1 and CDR2 sequences are KGHSH and LQKENI. The CDR3 extends over 17 amino acids. CDR3: CASSPLGTGQPPTPLHF. CDR3 coding DNA: TGTGCCAGCTCACCACTCGGGACAGGACAGCCCCCGACACCCCTCCACTTT.

This sequence joins TRBV9 and TRBJ1-5, with TRBD1 matching 8 bases. J gave up 6 bases and V 5 bases, and 10 bases lay outside the gene matches. The CDR3 spans 15 residues. Looked up from germline, CDR1 is SGDLS and CDR2 is YYNGEE. CDR3 protein: CASSPGGARGQPQHF. The CDR3 coding sequence is TGTGCCAGCAGTCCAGGGGGCGCGAGGGGTCAGCCCCAGCATTTT.

By sample fraction, this clonotype is medium-sized. The chain links TRBV7-6 to TRBJ2-7; D may be TRBD2 (5 bases). Germline loops: CDR1 SGHVS, CDR2 FNYEAQ. Trimming pared 5 bases from V and 3 bases from J, leaving 11 bases between. This CDR3 region has 13 residues. In DNA form, the CDR3 reads TGTGCCAGCAGCCTGAATGAGGGCTACGAGCAGTACTTC. Amino acid sequence: CASSLNEGYEQYF.

J is TRBJ2-7 and V is TRBV3-1; D not resolved. CDR1 is LGHDT and CDR2 is YNNKEL in the germline V gene (reference sequence). V was cut by 8 bases and J by 0 bases, with 8 bases left in between. This CDR3 is built from 12 residues. The CDR3 DNA is TGTGCCAGCCGCCCGAGCTCCTACGAGCAGTACTTC. Its protein product is CASRPSSYEQYF.

This rearrangement joins TRBV7-9 to TRBJ1-6, with D tentatively TRBD1 (5 bases). Looked up from germline, CDR1 is SEHNR and CDR2 is FQNEAQ (reference sequence). The CDR3 sequence is 15 residues long. The V and J ends lost 3 bases and 8 bases respectively, with 14 bases between them. CDR3 protein: CASSLSGLAYSPLHF. CDR3 in DNA: TGTGCCAGCAGCTTGTCGGGGCTGGCCTATTCACCCCTCCACTTT.

This clonotype is medium-sized within its sample. The V call is TRBV9, the J call TRBJ2-5; maybe TRBD1 (6 bases). Trimming left V 4 bases short and J 5 bases short, with 12 bases between. CDR1 and CDR2 (germline): SGDLS, YYNGEE. The CDR3 totals 13 residues. This chain's CDR3 is CASSRDQGETQYF. As DNA, the CDR3 is TGTGCCAGCAGCCGGGACCAGGGGGAGACCCAGTACTTC.

This clonotype is labeled as medium-sized. The V gene is TRBV20-1, the J gene TRBJ2-7, with 10 positions matching TRBD2. Germline trimming cut 7 bases from V and 2 bases from J; bases unmatched to any gene: 11. The length of the CDR3 is 15 residues. CDR1 and CDR2 from the germline V gene are DFQATT and SNEGSKA (reference sequence). CDR3 sequence: CSVKTLAGVAYEQYF. CDR3 in DNA: TGCAGTGTCAAAACCCTAGCGGGGGTTGCCTACGAGCAGTACTTC.